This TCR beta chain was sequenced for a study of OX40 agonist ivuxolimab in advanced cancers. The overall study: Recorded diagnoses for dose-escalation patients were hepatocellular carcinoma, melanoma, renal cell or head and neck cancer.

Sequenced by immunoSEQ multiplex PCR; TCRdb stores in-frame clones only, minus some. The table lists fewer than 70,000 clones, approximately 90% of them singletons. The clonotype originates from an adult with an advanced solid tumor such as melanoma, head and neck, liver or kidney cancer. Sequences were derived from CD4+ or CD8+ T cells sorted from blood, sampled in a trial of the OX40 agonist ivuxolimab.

CDR3: CASGVYQPQHF. The CDR3 DNA sequence: TGTGCCAGCGGGGTCTATCAGCCCCAGCATTTT. The rearrangement uses TRBV27 and TRBJ1-5; no clear D gene. V shed 8 bases and J shed 5 bases, with 7 bases lying between them. Per the germline V gene, CDR1 is MNHEY and CDR2 is SMNVEV (reference sequence). CDR3 length: 11 amino acids.